This TCR beta chain was sequenced in a study of T cells in Graves' hyperthyroidism and ophthalmopathy. In the study overall: The initial diagnosis was the point when peripheral blood was collected, ahead of any treatment.

Germline V gene lookup returns CDR1 MNHEY and CDR2 SMNVEV (reference sequence). The CDR3 length is 11 residues. The ends were cut back, 5 bases at V and 3 bases at J, with 5 bases in the middle. The investigators amplified TCR beta CDR3 regions from RNA transcripts. A set of HTBI primers served as the primers for a first-round RT-PCR of the TCR CDR3. TCRdb re-derived calls from the multiplex PCR reads in MiXCR, one entry per CDR3 protein. The data show some 510,000 distinct CDR3 sequences, more than 20% seen once. Ten or more counts support this clonotype. Lactation, pregnancy, other autoimmune disease or uncontrolled infection excluded patients. Diagnosing involved the use of clinical symptoms, serum thyroxine and TRAb, thyroid ultrasound and orbital computed tomography.

This chain uses TRBV27 with TRBJ2-7; D remains unclear. Source material: blood. This clonotype was obtained from a young man with Graves' hyperthyroidism. CDR3 sequence (DNA): TGTGCCAGCAGTCACGGCTACGAGCAGTACTTC. Translation: CASSHGYEQYF.